The 13 T cell receptor beta chains reported below all come from one sample, sequenced in a study of shared clonotypes between healthy human individuals. Repertoires were generated with immunoSEQ multiplex PCR, while TCRdb's copy carries only in-frame clones and drops some. This repertoire shows over a million clones, 98% found once; its top ten account for roughly 0.35%. Sequenced sample: naive CD4+ T cells sorted from blood. The subset here: CD45RA+ positively selected. These receptors all stem from a man younger than 40 in good health.

About this clone itself: Other DNA sequences from this sample encode an identical CDR3 as well. The rearrangement uses TRBV28 and TRBJ2-5; D is undetermined. This CDR3 is built from 13 residues. Germline CDR1 and CDR2: MDHEN and SYDVKM. V was cut by 3 bases and J by 4 bases, with 9 bases left in between. The CDR3 loop is CASSLKGRETQYF. CDR3 nucleotide sequence: TGTGCCAGCAGTTTGAAGGGAAGAGAGACCCAGTACTTC.

The chain couples TRBV7-3 to TRBJ2-7; the match to TRBD2 covers 10 bases. The germline V gene has CDR1 SGHTA and CDR2 FQGTGA. The CDR3 has 16 residues. V was clipped by 5 bases and J by 3 bases; unmatched bases: 10. The CDR3 DNA follows: TGTGCCAGCAGCCCCCGGGCTAGCGGGAGTCTCTACGAGCAGTACTTC. This gives the protein CASSPRASGSLYEQYF.

V is TRBV7-9 and J is TRBJ2-3, with D hard to call. With 5 bases removed from V and 8 bases from J, the gap between germline ends came to 5 bases. There are 10 residues in the CDR3. Germline assignment: CDR1 SEHNR and CDR2 FQNEAQ (reference sequence). Written as DNA, the CDR3 is TGTGCCAGCAGCCCTTCTACGCAGTATTTT. Translation: CASSPSTQYF.

This chain links TRBV28 with TRBJ2-7; 7 bases agree with TRBD1. Germline V CDR1 and CDR2: MDHEN, SYDVKM. The CDR3 loop spans 14 amino acids. J lost 0 bases, V lost 10 bases, and 9 bases had no gene match. The CDR3 loop reads CATRKGQNSYEQYF. The CDR3 nucleotides are TGTGCCACCAGAAAGGGACAGAACTCCTACGAGCAGTACTTC.

This chain joins TRBV4-3 and TRBJ2-1; the D gene is possibly TRBD1 (5 bases). Trimming removed 5 bases from V and 1 base from J, with 12 bases in between. The CDR3 length is 15 residues. Germline loops: CDR1 LGHNA, CDR2 YSLEER. For the CDR3, the DNA is TGCGCCAGCAGCTTTGACTGGACATCCTACAATGAGCAGTTCTTC. Its protein product is CASSFDWTSYNEQFF.

The gene calls are TRBV27 and TRBJ2-7; D uncertain. Germline CDR1 MNHEY, CDR2 SMNVEV (reference sequence). The CDR3 is made up of 14 amino acids. The germline V and J ends were trimmed by 8 bases and 5 bases, with 19 bases remaining between them. The CDR3 loop is CASGIVGSSDEQYF. In nucleotides, the CDR3 is TGTGCCAGCGGTATCGTTGGTTCTTCTGACGAGCAGTACTTC.

The genes are TRBV5-1 and TRBJ2-1; D may be TRBD2 (6 bases). Germline CDR1 SGHRS, CDR2 YFSETQ. Deletions cut 7 bases from V and 2 bases from J, with 7 bases between. This CDR3 has 12 residues. The CDR3 loop is CASSSAYNEQFF. CDR3 coding DNA: TGCGCCAGCTCTAGCGCCTACAATGAGCAGTTCTTC. The full variable domain, completed using reference TRBV5-1 and TRBJ2-1, is KAGVTQTPRYLIKTRGQQVTLSCSPISGHRSVSWYQQTPGQGLQFLFEYFSETQRNKGNFPGRFSGRQFSNSRSEMNVSTLELGDSALYLCASSSAYNEQFFGPGTRLTVL.

This chain uses TRBV4-1 with TRBJ2-1; 10 positions match TRBD2. The J segment lost 8 bases and the V segment lost 1 base, leaving 8 bases of the junction unmatched. Germline V gene sequence: CDR1 MGHRA, CDR2 YSYEKL. The CDR3 has 16 amino acids. The CDR3 region has the DNA TGCGCCAGCAGCCAAGGTGGCACTAGCGGGATGTATGAGCAGTTCTTC. Its protein is CASSQGGTSGMYEQFF.

For this clone: Within the sample, other DNA sequences also encode this same CDR3. The chain carries TRBV5-1 and TRBJ2-4; TRBD1 might be the D (5 bases). CDR3 length equals 14 residues. V lost 0 bases, J lost 1 base, and 5 bases lay in between. Germline CDR1 is SGHRS and CDR2 is YFSETQ. DNA for the CDR3: TGCGCCAGCAGCTTGGAGGGGGCCAAAAACATTCAGTACTTC. Its protein product is CASSLEGAKNIQYF.

The V and J genes are TRBV7-9 and TRBJ2-1; TRBD1 is a possible D gene (5 bases). Germline V gene data show CDR1 as SEHNR and CDR2 as FQNEAQ (reference sequence). V was pared by 5 bases and J by 2 bases, with 7 bases between. The CDR3 has 13 residues. This CDR3 reads CASSSRAYNEQFF. For the CDR3, the DNA is TGTGCCAGCAGCAGCAGGGCCTACAATGAGCAGTTCTTC.

The chain employs TRBV28 and TRBJ2-7; 7 positions match TRBD1. The ends lost 2 bases at V and 4 bases at J; junction bases unmatched: 8. The CDR3 covers 15 residues. Germline V CDR1 and CDR2: MDHEN, SYDVKM. The DNA of the CDR3 is TGTGCCAGCAGTTTACCCCAGGGGGTGGTGTACGAGCAGTACTTC. Amino acids: CASSLPQGVVYEQYF.

This chain uses TRBV12-2 with TRBJ1-5. TRBV12-2 is annotated as a pseudogene. The CDR3 is 13 residues long. The CDR3 protein is CASRLRLDQPQHF. The CDR3 DNA reads as TGTGCAAGTCGCTTACGTTTGGATCAGCCCCAGCATTTT.

The chain recombines TRBV19 with TRBJ1-2, with D tentatively TRBD1 (5 bases). Germline values: CDR1 LNHDA, CDR2 SQIVND (reference sequence). Trimming took 4 bases from V and 4 from J, leaving 16 bases between them. There are 15 residues in the CDR3. CDR3 coding DNA: TGTGCCAGTAGTACTGGGGGAAGGCAGGGCTATGGCTACACCTTC. It translates to CASSTGGRQGYGYTF.